This T cell receptor beta chain was retrieved from a study of T cells in tuberculosis. V was clipped by 6 bases and J by 4 bases; unmatched bases: 8. Looked up from germline, CDR1 is SNHLY and CDR2 is FYNNEI. The CDR3 loop spans 15 amino acids. TCRdb keeps only in-frame clones here, not all; method: immunoSEQ multiplex PCR. Counted here are approximately 35,000 clones, 95% to 97% occurring once; the ten biggest clones make up under 7%. What was sequenced was PBMCs. The J gene is TRBJ2-5, the V gene TRBV2, with 10 bases that match TRBD2. The sequence was collected from a donor aged 10-29 years with latent tuberculosis or without tuberculosis infection. The CDR3 DNA follows: TGTGCCAGCAGCGTGGAGCGGACTAGCGGAGAGACCCAGTACTTC. Amino acids: CASSVERTSGETQYF.